This TCR beta chain was retrieved from a study of OX40 agonist ivuxolimab in advanced cancers. Overall study: The patients received agonistic anti-OX40 (CD134) antibody ivuxolimab. Whole-study results and caveats: At 0.1 to 3.0 mg/kg and by week 6, CD4+ and CD8+ T cells in the blood had expanded clonally.

The CDR3 has 13 residues. Looked up from germline, CDR1 is SGHVS and CDR2 is FNYEAQ. The J segment lost 3 bases and the V segment lost 3 bases, leaving 0 bases of the junction unmatched. This clone was counted at least ten times. The antigen is not known. Autoimmune disease history or systemic immunosuppression disqualified patients. At cycle 4 day 1, cycle 7 day 1, and baseline, blood was sampled. The data were produced by immunoSEQ multiplex PCR, yet TCRdb's version contains in-frame clones alone and is incomplete. The sample consists of 150,000 to 180,000 clones, 85% to 95% of them appearing once. The sequence was obtained from an adult with an advanced solid tumor such as melanoma, head and neck, liver or kidney cancer. This chain links TRBV7-6 with TRBJ1-1; 8 positions agree with TRBD1. The sequenced sample was CD4+ or CD8+ T cells sorted from blood, obtained in a trial of the OX40 agonist ivuxolimab. CDR3 in amino acids: CASSLDRDTEAFF. CDR3 nucleotide sequence: TGTGCCAGCAGCTTGGACAGGGACACTGAAGCTTTCTTT.